This T cell receptor (beta chain) was sequenced for a study of CD8 T cells in Susac syndrome. Random hexamers were used to reverse transcribe an amount of about 0.45 to 1 ug RNA. It was immunoSEQ multiplex PCR that amplified TCR beta CDR3 across 54 Vbeta and 13 Jbeta. TCRdb fed the immunoSEQ multiplex PCR reads into MiXCR, producing one record per CDR3 protein. This sample has under 550,000 distinct CDR3 sequences, with around 85% found just once. CD8+ and CD4+ T cells circulating in blood were sequenced for TCR beta. The multiple sclerosis controls comprised treatment-naive patients whose relapsing-remitting disease was stable or active. While CD8+ and CD4+ T cells were isolated negatively, TEMRA cells were enriched by FACS. This TCR derives from a human donor with multiple sclerosis. The sequencing sample was made of CD8+ T cells from PBMCs.

CDR3 loop: CSADRGTDNTGELFF. The CDR3 DNA sequence: TGCAGCGCTGACCGCGGGACGGATAACACCGGGGAGCTGTTTTTT. This chain joins TRBV29-1 and TRBJ2-2; TRBD2 might be the D (6 bases). The V gene lost 7 bases and the J gene lost 2 bases, with 17 bases spanning the gap. Germline loops: CDR1 SQVTM, CDR2 ANQGSEA. The CDR3 runs to 15 residues.